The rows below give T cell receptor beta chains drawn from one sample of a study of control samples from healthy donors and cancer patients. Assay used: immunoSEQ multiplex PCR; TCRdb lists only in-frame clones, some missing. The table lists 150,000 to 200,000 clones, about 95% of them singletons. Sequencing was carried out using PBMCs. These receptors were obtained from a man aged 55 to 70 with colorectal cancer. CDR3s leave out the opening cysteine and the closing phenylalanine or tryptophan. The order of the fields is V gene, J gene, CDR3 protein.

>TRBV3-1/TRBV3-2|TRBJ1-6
ASSQTGINSPLH
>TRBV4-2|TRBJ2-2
ASSQDRGIGELF
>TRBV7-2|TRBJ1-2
ASSIPRANYGYT
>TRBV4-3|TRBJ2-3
ASSQGMTPGSTDTQY
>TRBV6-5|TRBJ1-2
ASSFRAQNYGYT
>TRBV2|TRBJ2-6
ASSDRLPHSGANVLT
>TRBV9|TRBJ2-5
ASSVASSLTETQY
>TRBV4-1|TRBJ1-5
ASSQAAVFGSNQPQH
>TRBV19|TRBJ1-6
ASNWGEDSPFH
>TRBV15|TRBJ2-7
ATSRDRTGEQY
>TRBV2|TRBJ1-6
ASSVRGNSPLH
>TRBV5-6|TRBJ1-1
ASSLGTVEAF
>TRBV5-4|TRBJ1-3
ASSTQGTDPGNTIY
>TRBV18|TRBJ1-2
ASSLTANYGYT
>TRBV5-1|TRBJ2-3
ASSLGVTGSTDTQY
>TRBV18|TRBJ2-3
ASSPRPAGGTDTQY